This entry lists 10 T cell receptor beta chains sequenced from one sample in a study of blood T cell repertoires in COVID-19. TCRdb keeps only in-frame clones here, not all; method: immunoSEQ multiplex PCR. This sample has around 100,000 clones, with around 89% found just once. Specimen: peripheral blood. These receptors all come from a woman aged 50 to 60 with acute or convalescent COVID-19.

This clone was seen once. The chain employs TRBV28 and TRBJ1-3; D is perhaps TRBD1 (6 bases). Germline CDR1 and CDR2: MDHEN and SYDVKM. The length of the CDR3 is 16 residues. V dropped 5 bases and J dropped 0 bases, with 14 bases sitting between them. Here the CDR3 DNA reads TGTGCCAGCAGTCCAGGACAGAGCTACTCTGGAAACACCATATATTTT. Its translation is CASSPGQSYSGNTIYF. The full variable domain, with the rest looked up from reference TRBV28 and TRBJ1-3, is DVKVTQSSRYLVKRTGEKVFLECVQDMDHENMFWYRQDPGLGLRLIYFSYDVKMKEKGDIPEGYSVSREKKERFSLILESASTNQTSMYLCASSPGQSYSGNTIYFGEGSWLTVV.

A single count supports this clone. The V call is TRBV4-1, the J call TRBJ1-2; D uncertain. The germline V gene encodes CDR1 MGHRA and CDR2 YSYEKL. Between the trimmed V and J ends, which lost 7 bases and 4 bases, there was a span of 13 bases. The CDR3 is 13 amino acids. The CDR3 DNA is TGCGCCAGCATTAGTTCTCAGGCCTATGGCTACACCTTC. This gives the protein CASISSQAYGYTF.

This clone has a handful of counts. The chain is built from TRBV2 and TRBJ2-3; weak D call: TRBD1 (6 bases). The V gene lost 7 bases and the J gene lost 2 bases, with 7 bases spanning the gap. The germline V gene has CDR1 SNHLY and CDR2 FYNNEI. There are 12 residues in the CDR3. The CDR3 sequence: CASTGDTDTQYF. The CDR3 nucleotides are TGTGCCAGCACAGGGGACACAGATACGCAGTATTTT.

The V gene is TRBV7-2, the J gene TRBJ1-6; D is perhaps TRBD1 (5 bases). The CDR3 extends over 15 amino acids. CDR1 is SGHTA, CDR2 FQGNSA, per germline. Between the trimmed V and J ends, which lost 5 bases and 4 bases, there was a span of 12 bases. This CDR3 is CASSTPTVYNSPLHF. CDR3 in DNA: TGTGCCAGCAGCACTCCGACAGTTTATAATTCACCCCTCCACTTT.

CDR3 nucleotide sequence: TGTGCCAGCAGCCAGGCAGTTTCTCAGCCCCAGCATTTT. It is translated as CASSQAVSQPQHF. This chain links TRBV4-2 with TRBJ1-5; D not resolved. The V gene's germline CDR1 is LGHNA and CDR2 YNFKEQ. This CDR3 is 13 amino acids long. The V and J ends lost 3 bases and 6 bases respectively, with 9 bases between them.

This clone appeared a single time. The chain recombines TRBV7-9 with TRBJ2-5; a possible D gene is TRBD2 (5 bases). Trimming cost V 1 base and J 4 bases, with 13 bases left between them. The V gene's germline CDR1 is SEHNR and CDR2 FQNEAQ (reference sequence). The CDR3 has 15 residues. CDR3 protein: CASSLEAGGGETQYF. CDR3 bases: TGTGCCAGCAGCTTAGAGGCAGGTGGAGGAGAGACCCAGTACTTC.

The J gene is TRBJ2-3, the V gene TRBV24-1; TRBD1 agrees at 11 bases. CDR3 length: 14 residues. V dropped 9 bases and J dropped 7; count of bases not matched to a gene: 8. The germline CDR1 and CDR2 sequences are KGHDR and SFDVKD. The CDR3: CATSSDRGLNTQYF. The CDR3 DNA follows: TGTGCCACCTCCTCGGACAGGGGGCTGAATACGCAGTATTTT.

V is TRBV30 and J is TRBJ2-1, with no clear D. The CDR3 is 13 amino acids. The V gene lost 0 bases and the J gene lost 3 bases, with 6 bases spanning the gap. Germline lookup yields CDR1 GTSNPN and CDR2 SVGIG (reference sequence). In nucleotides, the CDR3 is TGTGCCTGGAGTGTAGGCGGCTACAATGAGCAGTTCTTC. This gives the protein CAWSVGGYNEQFF.

DNA of the CDR3: TGTGCCAGCTCACCCCCAGGATCTGGAAACACCATATATTTT. Encoded protein: CASSPPGSGNTIYF. V is TRBV18 and J is TRBJ1-3; no clear D. Germline V gives CDR1 KGHSH, CDR2 LQKENI. The CDR3 contains 14 residues. Trimming stripped 3 bases from V and 1 base from J, with 7 bases between.

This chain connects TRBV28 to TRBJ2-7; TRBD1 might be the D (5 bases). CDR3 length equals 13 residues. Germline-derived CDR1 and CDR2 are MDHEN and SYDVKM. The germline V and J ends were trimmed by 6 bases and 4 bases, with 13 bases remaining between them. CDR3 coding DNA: TGTGCCAGCAGACCAGGGATAACGTACGAGCAGTACTTC. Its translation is CASRPGITYEQYF.